This record concerns one TCR beta chain sequence. This CDR3 spans 12 amino acids. Trimming removed 5 bases at V and 6 bases at J, with 8 bases between. CDR1 and CDR2 from the germline V gene are SGHAT and FQNNGV. The sample belongs to a study of cytomegalovirus exposure and HLA in healthy donors. PCR amplification relied on 60 Vbeta primers (plus 13 Jbeta primers). Sequencing was performed with immunoSEQ multiplex PCR; in TCRdb, only in-frame clones are kept and a portion is missing. Altogether 110,000 to 150,000 clones are present, about three quarters being singletons, with the ten largest covering nearly 7%.

The sequenced material came from PBMCs. The chain combines TRBV11-2 with TRBJ2-1; D is perhaps TRBD2 (5 bases). The receptor was derived from a man aged 35 to 55 in good health and CMV-seropositive. This CDR3 is CASSHTSNEQFF. Here the CDR3 DNA reads TGTGCCAGCAGCCATACTAGCAATGAGCAGTTCTTC.